This TCR beta chain was found in a study of cytomegalovirus exposure and HLA in healthy donors. The CDR3 has 13 residues. V shed 7 bases, J shed 6 bases, and the junction held 5 bases outside the gene matches. Germline CDR1 and CDR2: MNHEY and SVGAGI. Points on this clone: The antigen is undetermined.

The donors belonged to the roughly 130-subject validation cohort, separate from the approximately 670-subject first cohort. Whole-study findings and limits: According to the study, 150 to 200 TCR beta chains were cytomegalovirus-associated. A few chains linked to CMV were shown in vitro to be specific for CMV antigens. Diagnosis of cytomegalovirus status made by the classifier reportedly showed high specificity and sensitivity.

TCRdb keeps only in-frame clones here, not all; method: immunoSEQ multiplex PCR. Of some 170,000 clones detected, roughly 89% appear once; the ten largest clones hold 1.4%. V is TRBV6-5 and J is TRBJ2-2; 7 nucleotides line up with TRBD1. Sequencing was performed on PBMCs. The clonotype originates from a woman aged 30 to 39 in good health and CMV-seronegative. The CDR3 coding sequence is TGTGCCAGCATTAAACAGGGGTCCGGGGAGCTGTTTTTT. Its translation is CASIKQGSGELFF.